This TCR beta chain appears in the sequencing data of a study of T cell repertoires in cytomegalovirus infection. A remark on this clonotype: Its antigen is not known.

This CDR3 comprises 14 residues. Trimming took 7 bases from V and 2 from J; bases not matched to a gene: 5. The germline gives CDR1 SNHLY, CDR2 FYNNEI. TCRdb redid the calling of the reads with MiXCR, one entry per CDR3 protein. Among 150,000 to 200,000 distinct CDR3 sequences listed, roughly 27% were seen once. Study conclusions and caveats: Frequencies of public TCR beta families were cumulated, and this identified carriers of CMV plus the relevant HLA. The study found HLA-C-restricted CMV-specific TCR beta clonotypes dominating the ex vivo response.

The chain employs TRBV2 and TRBJ2-5, with 9 nucleotides matching TRBD1. This TCR was sampled from a human donor in good health (CMV status not recorded). Some clones in this sample may be carry-over from other donors' samples. The sequenced sample consisted of PBMCs. CDR3 residues: CASIFDRGQETQYF. The CDR3, as DNA: TGTGCCAGCATATTCGACAGGGGGCAAGAGACCCAGTACTTC.